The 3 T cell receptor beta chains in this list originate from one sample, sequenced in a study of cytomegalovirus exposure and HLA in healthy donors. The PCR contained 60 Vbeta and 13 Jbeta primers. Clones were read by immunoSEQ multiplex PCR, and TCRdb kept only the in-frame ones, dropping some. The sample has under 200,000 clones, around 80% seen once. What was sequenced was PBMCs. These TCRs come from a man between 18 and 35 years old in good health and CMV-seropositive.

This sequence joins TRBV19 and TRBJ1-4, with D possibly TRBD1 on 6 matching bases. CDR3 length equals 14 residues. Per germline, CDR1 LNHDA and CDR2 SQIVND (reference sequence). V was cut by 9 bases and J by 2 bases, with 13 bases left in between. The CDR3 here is CASRGFSTNEKLFF. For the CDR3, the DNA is TGTGCCAGCAGGGGATTTTCGACTAATGAAAAACTGTTTTTT. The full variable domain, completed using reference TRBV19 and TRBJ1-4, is DGGITQSPKYLFRKEGQNVTLSCEQNLNHDAMYWYRQDPGQGLRLIYYSQIVNDFQKGDIAEGYSVSREKKESFPLTVTSAQKNPTAFYLCASRGFSTNEKLFFGSGTQLSVL.

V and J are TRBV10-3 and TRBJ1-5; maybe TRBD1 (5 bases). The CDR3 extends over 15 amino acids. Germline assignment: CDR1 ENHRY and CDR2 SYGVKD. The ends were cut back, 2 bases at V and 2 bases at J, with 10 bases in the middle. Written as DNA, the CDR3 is TGTGCCATCAGTGAGCAGGGTGTTGGCAATCAGCCCCAGCATTTT. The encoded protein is CAISEQGVGNQPQHF.

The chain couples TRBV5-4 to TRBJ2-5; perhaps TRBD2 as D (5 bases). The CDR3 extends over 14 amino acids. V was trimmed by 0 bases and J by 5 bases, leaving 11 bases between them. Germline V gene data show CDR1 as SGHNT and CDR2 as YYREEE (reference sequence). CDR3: CASSLVSSLETQYF. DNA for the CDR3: TGTGCCAGCAGCTTGGTATCTAGCCTGGAGACCCAGTACTTC.